A single sample is the source of the 27 T cell receptor beta chains below, sequenced in a study of cytomegalovirus exposure and HLA in healthy donors (dated by TCRdb to about 2017). The library was made by the immunoSEQ multiplex PCR assay. The multiplex PCR relied on a mix of 60 forward primers for TCR Vbeta segments and 13 reverse primers for TCR Jbeta segments. Here the immuneACCESS table is served through TCRdb, limited to in-frame sequences with V and J called. Missing clones are a known gap in these copies; in checked studies unresolved V genes cover under half, and the rest lacks a known reason. The sample table contains 150,000 to 200,000 clones; only one count was recorded for 68% of them. Clones ranked in the top ten supply about 9.4% of the sample. Material for sequencing was PBMCs. These receptors all come from a man in his thirties or forties in good health and CMV-seropositive.

The chain recombines TRBV19 with TRBJ1-1, with 8 nucleotides matching TRBD1. CDR3 size: 14 residues. Looked up from germline, CDR1 is LNHDA and CDR2 is SQIVND (reference sequence). Trimming cost V 7 bases and J 1 base; bases outside gene matches: 5. CDR3: CASNDRGQNTEAFF. CDR3 sequence (DNA): TGTGCCAGTAATGACAGGGGACAGAACACTGAAGCTTTCTTT. Based on the CDR3 plus reference TRBV19 and TRBJ1-1, the full variable domain is DGGITQSPKYLFRKEGQNVTLSCEQNLNHDAMYWYRQDPGQGLRLIYYSQIVNDFQKGDIAEGYSVSREKKESFPLTVTSAQKNPTAFYLCASNDRGQNTEAFFGQGTRLTVV.

This clone was seen a single time. This chain links TRBV12-5 with TRBJ2-6; possible D gene TRBD1, 5 bases. Germline CDR1 LGHNT, CDR2 FRNRAP. Trimming took off 5 bases at V and 0 bases at J, with 14 bases between the two ends. The length of the CDR3 is 17 residues. CDR3 region: CASGQGARLSGANVLTF. The CDR3 region has the DNA TGTGCTAGTGGTCAAGGGGCTCGACTCTCTGGGGCCAACGTCCTGACTTTC.

This chain connects TRBV28 to TRBJ2-3, with 9 positions matching TRBD1. CDR1 is MDHEN, CDR2 SYDVKM, per germline. Unmatched junction bases numbered 4, after V lost 3 bases and J lost 3 bases. This CDR3 has 15 residues. The CDR3 DNA sequence: TGTGCCAGCAGTTTCGGGACAGGGAGGACAGATACGCAGTATTTT. This codes for CASSFGTGRTDTQYF.

This chain connects TRBV25-1 to TRBJ2-7; 11 bases align to TRBD1. Germline CDR1 MGHDK, CDR2 SYGVNS. Trimming at V came to 3 bases and at J to 6 bases, leaving 13 bases not matched to a gene. The CDR3 contains 17 residues. CDR3 region: CASSETLGRTGGVEQYF. CDR3 nucleotide sequence: TGTGCCAGCAGTGAGACTTTAGGTAGGACAGGGGGCGTCGAGCAGTACTTC.

This clone was recorded a few times. The chain uses TRBV2 and TRBJ2-7; tentative D call: TRBD2 (5 bases). Between the trimmed V and J ends, which lost 3 bases and 0 bases, there was a span of 12 bases. The CDR3 runs to 15 residues. From germline, CDR1 is SNHLY and CDR2 FYNNEI. The CDR3 DNA sequence: TGTGCCAGCAGTGATCTAGTTGGGAGCTCCTACGAGCAGTACTTC. Its translation: CASSDLVGSSYEQYF.

This chain connects TRBV12-5 to TRBJ1-1; 7 bases align to TRBD1. V lost 2 bases to trimming and J lost 2 bases; unmatched junction nucleotides: 8. The CDR3 is 16 residues long. Germline CDR1 is LGHNT and CDR2 is FRNRAP. CDR3 coding DNA: TGTGCTAGTGGTTTGAAAACACAGGGGTCCAACACTGAAGCTTTCTTT. It is translated as CASGLKTQGSNTEAFF.

The chain combines TRBV15 with TRBJ2-6, with a weak D call TRBD1 (6 bases). The CDR3 is made up of 16 amino acids. Germline V lookup: CDR1 LNHNV, CDR2 YYDKDF (reference sequence). V was trimmed by 0 bases and J by 3 bases, leaving 9 bases between them. CDR3 amino acids: CATSREQGGGANVLTF. The CDR3 nucleotides are TGTGCCACCAGCAGAGAACAGGGTGGTGGGGCCAACGTCCTGACTTTC.

The chain is built from TRBV10-2 and TRBJ2-1, with 7 bases aligning to TRBD2. The junction had 9 bases not matched to a gene; V was cut back by 2 bases and J by 5 bases. The CDR3 consists of 16 residues. CDR1 and CDR2 from the germline V gene are WSHSY and SAAADI. The CDR3 is CASSETHLGGDNEQFF. CDR3 bases: TGCGCCAGCAGTGAGACCCACCTGGGGGGGGACAATGAGCAGTTCTTC.

The chain carries TRBV10-1 and TRBJ2-1; 14 bases match TRBD2. After removal of 3 bases from V and 3 bases from J, the junction contained 16 bases not matched to a gene. This CDR3 is built from 21 residues. Per the germline V gene, CDR1 is WNHNN and CDR2 is SYGVQD (reference sequence). CDR3 in DNA: TGCGCCAGCAGTGACCCCACCGGGACTAGCGGGAGACCCCAAGACTACAATGAGCAGTTCTTC. This codes for CASSDPTGTSGRPQDYNEQFF.

The V and J genes are TRBV10-1 and TRBJ2-1, with D perhaps TRBD1 (6 bases). V was cut by 3 bases and J by 9 bases, with 21 bases left in between. Germline-derived CDR1 and CDR2 are WNHNN and SYGVQD (reference sequence). The length of the CDR3 is 16 residues. CDR3 amino acids: CASSDLAGTLGGEQFF. The DNA for the CDR3 is TGCGCCAGCAGTGACCTTGCGGGCACCTTAGGGGGTGAGCAGTTCTTC.

J is TRBJ1-1 and V is TRBV27; D remains unclear. The CDR3 has 17 residues. The V end lost 6 bases, the J end lost 10 bases, and 30 bases lay between the germline ends. Germline loops: CDR1 MNHEY, CDR2 SMNVEV (reference sequence). The CDR3 nucleotides read TGTGCCAGCAGCCTAAAGGTTCGGGTAAACCACTTTGGTGCAGCTTTCTTT. Amino acids: CASSLKVRVNHFGAAFF.

This chain links TRBV19 with TRBJ1-5; weak D call: TRBD1 (5 bases). Between the trimmed V and J ends, which lost 8 bases and 4 bases, there was a span of 12 bases. CDR3 size: 13 residues. Germline lookup yields CDR1 LNHDA and CDR2 SQIVND (reference sequence). For the CDR3, the DNA is TGTGCCAGTGGCTCAGACAGAAATCAGCCCCAGCATTTT. Its translation: CASGSDRNQPQHF.

The gene calls are TRBV4-1 and TRBJ1-6; D gene ambiguous. The germline V gene encodes CDR1 MGHRA and CDR2 YSYEKL. V was shortened by 1 base and J by 8 bases, with 12 bases between the two germline ends. This CDR3 has 15 amino acids. The CDR3 DNA sequence: TGCGCCAGCAGCCAAGGTGGGCAGTATTATTCACCCCTCCACTTT. Protein: CASSQGGQYYSPLHF.

The genes are TRBV14 and TRBJ2-5, with 10 bases fitting TRBD1. This CDR3 contains 16 residues. V shed 4 bases, J shed 2 bases, and the junction held 7 bases outside the gene matches. Per germline, CDR1 SGHDN and CDR2 FVKESK. The CDR3 DNA is TGTGCCAGCAGCCCCCTTACGGGACAGGGGCAAGAGACCCAGTACTTC. It specifies CASSPLTGQGQETQYF.

V and J are TRBV19 and TRBJ2-3; D possibly corresponds to TRBD1 (6 bases). The CDR3 covers 17 residues. The V gene's germline CDR1 is LNHDA and CDR2 SQIVND (reference sequence). The V end lost 0 bases, the J end lost 2 bases, and 15 bases lay between the germline ends. DNA of the CDR3: TGTGCCAGTAGTATAGACGGGCGACAGGTCCACACAGATACGCAGTATTTT. It codes for CASSIDGRQVHTDTQYF.

The chain couples TRBV9 to TRBJ1-2, with 9 bases fitting TRBD1. V gave up 3 bases and J gave up 8 bases; unmatched junction bases: 14. Germline loops: CDR1 SGDLS, CDR2 YYNGEE. CDR3 size: 16 residues. CDR3 residues: CASSALLPGQGYGYTF. DNA for the CDR3: TGTGCCAGCAGCGCTCTGTTGCCGGGACAGGGTTACGGCTACACCTTC.

The J gene is TRBJ2-1, the V gene TRBV28, with D possibly TRBD2 on 6 matching bases. This CDR3 has 14 residues. Germline V gene data show CDR1 as MDHEN and CDR2 as SYDVKM. V gave up 5 bases and J gave up 5 bases, with 13 bases separating them. In DNA form, the CDR3 reads TGTGCCAGCAGTCCCTCCCGCGGGAACAATGAGCAGTTCTTC. Translated: CASSPSRGNNEQFF.

The V call is TRBV7-2, the J call TRBJ2-7, with D possibly matching TRBD2 (6 bases). The CDR3 is 13 amino acids. Deletions cut 0 bases from V and 4 bases from J, with 7 bases between. From germline, CDR1 is SGHTA and CDR2 FQGNSA. Here the CDR3 reads CASSLAGLYEQYF. CDR3 bases: TGTGCCAGCAGCTTAGCGGGACTTTACGAGCAGTACTTC. Drawing the rest from reference TRBV7-2 and TRBJ2-7, the complete variable domain is GAGVSQSPSNKVTEKGKDVELRCDPISGHTALYWYRQSLGQGLEFLIYFQGNSAPDKSGLPSDRFSAERTGGSVSTLTIQRTQQEDSAVYLCASSLAGLYEQYFGPGTRLTVT.

J is TRBJ2-7 and V is TRBV28, with D possibly TRBD2 on 5 matching bases. The V and J ends lost 5 bases and 7 bases respectively, with 21 bases between them. The CDR3 totals 15 residues. From germline, CDR1 is MDHEN and CDR2 SYDVKM. The CDR3, as DNA: TGTGCCAGCAGTCCCCCGGGGTCCCCCTCCTGGGAGCAGTACTTC. The encoded protein is CASSPPGSPSWEQYF.

The chain employs TRBV5-1 and TRBJ2-2, with a weak D call TRBD2 (6 bases). The CDR3 is 14 residues long. CDR1 is SGHRS and CDR2 is YFSETQ in the germline V gene. Trimming took 7 bases from V and 4 from J, leaving 14 bases between them. The chain's CDR3 is CASGGGSVTGELFF. The CDR3 DNA reads as TGCGCCAGCGGAGGAGGGTCGGTCACCGGGGAGCTGTTTTTT.

The V gene is TRBV4-1, the J gene TRBJ2-7, with TRBD1 matching 9 bases. The CDR3 runs 15 residues. Germline lookup yields CDR1 MGHRA and CDR2 YSYEKL. Unmatched junction bases numbered 8, after V lost 4 bases and J lost 4 bases. The CDR3 DNA follows: TGCGCCAGCAGCCCCCTAGGACAGGGGCCTTACGAGCAGTACTTC. Its protein is CASSPLGQGPYEQYF.

This clone was seen a handful of times. Other nucleotide sequences in the sample specify the same CDR3. This chain joins TRBV6-5 and TRBJ1-5; 8 nucleotides match TRBD1. The germline V gene has CDR1 MNHEY and CDR2 SVGAGI. This CDR3 is built from 12 residues. J gave up 4 bases and V 8 bases, and 1 base lay outside the gene matches. CDR3 region: CASRQGNQPQHF. Written as DNA, the CDR3 is TGTGCCAGCCGACAGGGGAATCAGCCCCAGCATTTT.

The chain has TRBV15 and TRBJ2-1, with D possibly matching TRBD2 (6 bases). The germline V gene encodes CDR1 LNHNV and CDR2 YYDKDF (reference sequence). V was trimmed by 6 bases and J by 0 bases, leaving 12 bases between them. The CDR3 runs 15 residues. The CDR3: CATSLRRDSYNEQFF. The DNA for the CDR3 is TGTGCCACCAGTTTGCGGCGGGACTCCTACAATGAGCAGTTCTTC.

V is TRBV11-2 and J is TRBJ2-3, with D tentatively TRBD2 (5 bases). The ends were cut back, 5 bases at V and 0 bases at J, with 12 bases in the middle. The CDR3 consists of 15 residues. The germline CDR1 and CDR2 sequences are SGHAT and FQNNGV. The CDR3 bases are TGTGCCAGCAGCATTAGACTAACTAGCACAGATACGCAGTATTTT. Protein sequence: CASSIRLTSTDTQYF.

The chain links TRBV28 to TRBJ1-5; 7 bases line up with TRBD1. The CDR3 has 18 amino acids. The germline V gene encodes CDR1 MDHEN and CDR2 SYDVKM. With 6 bases clipped from V and 2 bases from J, the junction kept 16 bases outside the gene matches. CDR3 loop: CASSPGGEGPAGNQPQHF. The CDR3 DNA sequence: TGTGCCAGCAGCCCAGGGGGTGAGGGTCCTGCAGGCAATCAGCCCCAGCATTTT.

The chain links TRBV14 to TRBJ2-1; 9 bases line up with TRBD1. The V segment lost 4 bases and the J segment 5 bases; nucleotides outside the gene matches: 3. Per germline, CDR1 SGHDN and CDR2 FVKESK. This CDR3 comprises 14 residues. The CDR3 DNA follows: TGTGCCAGCAGCCCGGGACAGGGTAACAATGAGCAGTTCTTC. The encoded protein is CASSPGQGNNEQFF. Together with reference TRBV14 and TRBJ2-1, the CDR3 gives the full variable domain: EAGVTQFPSHSVIEKGQTVTLRCDPISGHDNLYWYRRVMGKEIKFLLHFVKESKQDESGMPNNRFLAERTGGTYSTLKVQPAELEDSGVYFCASSPGQGNNEQFFGPGTRLTVL.

Concerning this clone: The DNA is left out, because the CDR3 cannot be placed on it with certainty; the CDR3 is given as TCRdb lists it. This chain connects TRBV7-2 to TRBJ1-1. The CDR3 has 12 residues if both end residues are counted. Germline lookup yields CDR1 SGHTA and CDR2 FQGNSA. The CDR3 loop is CASSSGSTEAFF.